This T cell receptor (beta chain) was found in a study of T-cell memory formation after mild COVID-19. Overall study results and limits: Clones which contracted sat mainly in CM and EM if CD4+, and in EMRA if CD8+. Detection of some responders pre-infection suggested pre-existing cross-reactive memory T cells participated.

In this sample, this clonotype turned up many times. What it binds is unknown. J lost 5 bases, V lost 4 bases, and 17 bases had no gene match. The CDR3 runs to 18 residues. Germline values: CDR1 MNHEY, CDR2 SMNVEV (reference sequence). TCRdb used MiXCR to reprocess the 5' RACE reads, holding one entry per CDR3 protein. This table holds 200,000 to 300,000 distinct CDR3 sequences, approximately 15% found once. The TCR comes from an adult woman who had mild COVID-19 (a few samples of this study predate the infection). Cell type and time point are not known. Specimen: PBMCs or a T cell subset sorted from them (not recorded which). This rearrangement joins TRBV27 to TRBJ2-3; 8 bases are shared with TRBD2. In DNA form, the CDR3 reads TGTGCCAGCAGTTCCCCCAGGGGAGCGGGGGCCGGCCGAGATACGCAGTATTTT. Its protein is CASSSPRGAGAGRDTQYF.